This TCR beta chain stems from a study of blood T cell repertoires in COVID-19. Produced via immunoSEQ multiplex PCR; TCRdb's table is partial and in-frame only. The sample consists of more than 45,000 clones, almost 85% of them appearing once. V dropped 0 bases and J dropped 1 base, with 15 bases sitting between them. Germline CDR1 is SGHNT and CDR2 is YYREEE (reference sequence). The CDR3 extends over 17 amino acids. This clone appeared once. Sequenced: peripheral blood. The chain carries TRBV5-4 and TRBJ2-3; D not resolved. The receptor was isolated from a human donor in a cohort sampled during active COVID-19. CDR3 bases: TGTGCCAGCAGCTTGGGTAGGAGAACACCACGCACAGATACGCAGTATTTT. It is translated as CASSLGRRTPRTDTQYF.